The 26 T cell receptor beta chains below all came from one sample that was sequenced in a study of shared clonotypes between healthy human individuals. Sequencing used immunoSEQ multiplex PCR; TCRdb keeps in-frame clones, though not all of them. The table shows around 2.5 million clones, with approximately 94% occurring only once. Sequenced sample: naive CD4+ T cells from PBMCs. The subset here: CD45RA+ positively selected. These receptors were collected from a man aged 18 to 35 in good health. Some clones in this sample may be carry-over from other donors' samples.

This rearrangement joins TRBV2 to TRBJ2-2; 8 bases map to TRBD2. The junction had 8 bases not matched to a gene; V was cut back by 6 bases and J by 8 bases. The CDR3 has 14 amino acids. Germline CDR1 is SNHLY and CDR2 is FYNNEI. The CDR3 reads CASSYTSGLGELFF. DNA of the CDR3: TGTGCCAGCAGCTATACTAGCGGTTTGGGGGAGCTGTTTTTT.

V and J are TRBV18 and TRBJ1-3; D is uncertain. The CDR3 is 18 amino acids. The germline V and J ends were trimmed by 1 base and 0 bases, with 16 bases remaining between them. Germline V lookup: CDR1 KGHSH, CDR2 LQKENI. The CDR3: CASSPRPRPTHSGNTIYF. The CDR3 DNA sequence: TGTGCCAGCTCACCACGCCCGAGGCCTACCCACTCTGGAAACACCATATATTTT.

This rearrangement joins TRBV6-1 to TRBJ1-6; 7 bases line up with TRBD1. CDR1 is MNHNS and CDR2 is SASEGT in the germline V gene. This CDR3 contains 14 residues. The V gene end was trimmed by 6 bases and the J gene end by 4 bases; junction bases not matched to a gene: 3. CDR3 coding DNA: TGTGCCAGCAGCGGACAGGAGTATAATTCACCCCTCCACTTT. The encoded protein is CASSGQEYNSPLHF.

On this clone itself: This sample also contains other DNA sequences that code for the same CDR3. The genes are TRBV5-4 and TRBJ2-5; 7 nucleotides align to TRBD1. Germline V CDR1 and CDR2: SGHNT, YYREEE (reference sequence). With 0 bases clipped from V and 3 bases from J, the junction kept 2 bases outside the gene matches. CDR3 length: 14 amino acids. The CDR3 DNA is TGTGCCAGCAGCTTGGGGCAGGGGGAAGAGACCCAGTACTTC. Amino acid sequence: CASSLGQGEETQYF.

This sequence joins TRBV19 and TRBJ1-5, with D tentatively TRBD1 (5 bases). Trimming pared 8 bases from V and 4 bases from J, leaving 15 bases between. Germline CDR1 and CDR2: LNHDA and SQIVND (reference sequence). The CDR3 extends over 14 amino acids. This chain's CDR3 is CASYGRDGNQPQHF. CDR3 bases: TGTGCCAGTTACGGGAGGGACGGGAATCAGCCCCAGCATTTT.

CDR3 nucleotide sequence: TGTGCCTGGGAAACAGACCTTTTCTCCTACGAGCAGTACTTC. Amino acid sequence: CAWETDLFSYEQYF. The chain has TRBV30 and TRBJ2-7; no clear D. Germline CDR1 is GTSNPN and CDR2 is SVGIG (reference sequence). Trimming pared 5 bases from V and 0 bases from J, leaving 14 bases between. The CDR3 sequence is 14 residues long.

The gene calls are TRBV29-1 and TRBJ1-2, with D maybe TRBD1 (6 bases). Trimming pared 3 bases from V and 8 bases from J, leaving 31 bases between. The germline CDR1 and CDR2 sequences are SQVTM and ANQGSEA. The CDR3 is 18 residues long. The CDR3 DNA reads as TGCAGCGTTGATAAGGGGACGGGACATCAGGACCGTATTTTCGGCTACACCTTC. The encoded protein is CSVDKGTGHQDRIFGYTF. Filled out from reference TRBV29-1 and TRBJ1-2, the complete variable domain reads SAVISQKPSRDICQRGTSLTIQCQVDSQVTMMFWYRQQPGQSLTLIATANQGSEATYESGFVIDKFPISRPNLTFSTLTVSNMSPEDSSIYLCSVDKGTGHQDRIFGYTFGSGTRLTVV.

The CDR3 loop reads CASSLGGNPSGTQYF. CDR3 DNA sequence: TGTGCCAGCAGTTTGGGCGGCAACCCCTCAGGGACCCAGTACTTC. V gene TRBV28 combines with J gene TRBJ2-5; D remains unclear. Per germline, CDR1 MDHEN and CDR2 SYDVKM. V was trimmed by 3 bases and J by 7 bases, leaving 18 bases between them. CDR3 length: 15 residues.

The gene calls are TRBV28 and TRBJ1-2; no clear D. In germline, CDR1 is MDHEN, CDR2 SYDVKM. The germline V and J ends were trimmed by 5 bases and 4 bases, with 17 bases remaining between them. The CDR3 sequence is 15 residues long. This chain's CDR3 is CASSPRLGPSYGYTF. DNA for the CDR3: TGTGCCAGCAGTCCCCGCCTCGGACCCAGCTATGGCTACACCTTC.

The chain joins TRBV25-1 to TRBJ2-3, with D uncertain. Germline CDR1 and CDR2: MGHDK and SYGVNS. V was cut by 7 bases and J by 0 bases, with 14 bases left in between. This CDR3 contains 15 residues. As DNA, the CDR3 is TGTGCCAGCACCCTGGGCCGTCACAGCACAGATACGCAGTATTTT. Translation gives CASTLGRHSTDTQYF.

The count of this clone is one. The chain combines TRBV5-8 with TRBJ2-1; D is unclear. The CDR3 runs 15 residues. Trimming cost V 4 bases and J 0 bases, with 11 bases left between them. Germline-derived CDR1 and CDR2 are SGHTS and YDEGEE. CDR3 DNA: TGTGCCAGCAGCGGAACATCTAACTCCTACAATGAGCAGTTCTTC. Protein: CASSGTSNSYNEQFF.

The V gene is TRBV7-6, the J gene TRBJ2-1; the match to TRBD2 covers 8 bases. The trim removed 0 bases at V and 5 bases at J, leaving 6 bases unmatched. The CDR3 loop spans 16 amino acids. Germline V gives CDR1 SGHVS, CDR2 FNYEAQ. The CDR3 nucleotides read TGTGCCAGCAGCTTAGCGCGAACTAGCGGACACAATGAGCAGTTCTTC. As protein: CASSLARTSGHNEQFF.

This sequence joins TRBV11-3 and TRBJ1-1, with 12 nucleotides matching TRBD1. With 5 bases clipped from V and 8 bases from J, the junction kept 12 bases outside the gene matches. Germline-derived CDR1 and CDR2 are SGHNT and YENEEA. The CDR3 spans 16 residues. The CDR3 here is CASSPGQGARGGEAFF. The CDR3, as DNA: TGTGCCAGCAGCCCGGGACAGGGGGCGAGGGGAGGAGAAGCTTTCTTT.

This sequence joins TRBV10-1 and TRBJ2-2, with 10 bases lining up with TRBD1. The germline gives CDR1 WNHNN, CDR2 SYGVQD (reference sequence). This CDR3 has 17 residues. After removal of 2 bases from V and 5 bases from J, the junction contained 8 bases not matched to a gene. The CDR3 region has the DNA TGCGCCAGCAGTGAGAGACAGGGGGCGCCGGAAACCGGGGAGCTGTTTTTT. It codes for CASSERQGAPETGELFF.

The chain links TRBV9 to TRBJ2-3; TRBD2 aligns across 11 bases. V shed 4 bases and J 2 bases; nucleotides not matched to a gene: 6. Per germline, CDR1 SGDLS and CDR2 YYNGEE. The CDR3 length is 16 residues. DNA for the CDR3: TGTGCCAGCAGCCCCGGGACTAGCGGTTACACAGATACGCAGTATTTT. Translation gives CASSPGTSGYTDTQYF.

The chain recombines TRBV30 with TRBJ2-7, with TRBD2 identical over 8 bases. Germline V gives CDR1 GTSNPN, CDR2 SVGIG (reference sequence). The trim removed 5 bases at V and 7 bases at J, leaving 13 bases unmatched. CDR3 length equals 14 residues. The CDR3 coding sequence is TGTGCCTGGCGCCCCCGGGGCGGGAGGATTGAGCAGTACTTC. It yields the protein CAWRPRGGRIEQYF.

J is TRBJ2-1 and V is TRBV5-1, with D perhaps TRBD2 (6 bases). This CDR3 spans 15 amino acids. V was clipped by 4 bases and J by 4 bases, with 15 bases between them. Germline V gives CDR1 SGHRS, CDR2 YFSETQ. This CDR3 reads CASSGSPGTYNEQFF. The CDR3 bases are TGCGCCAGCAGCGGCAGTCCCGGGACTTACAATGAGCAGTTCTTC.

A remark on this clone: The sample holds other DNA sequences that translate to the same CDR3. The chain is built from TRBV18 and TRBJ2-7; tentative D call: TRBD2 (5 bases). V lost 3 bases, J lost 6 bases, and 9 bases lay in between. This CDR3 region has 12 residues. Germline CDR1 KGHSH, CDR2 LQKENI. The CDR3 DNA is TGTGCCAGCTCACCTCCGGGAAGCGAGCAGTACTTC. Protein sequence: CASSPPGSEQYF.

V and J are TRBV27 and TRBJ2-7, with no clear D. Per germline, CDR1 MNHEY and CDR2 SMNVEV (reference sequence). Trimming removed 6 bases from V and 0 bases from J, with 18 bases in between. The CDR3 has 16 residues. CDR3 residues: CASSQRSVDGSYEQYF. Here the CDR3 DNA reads TGTGCCAGCAGCCAAAGGTCGGTTGACGGCTCCTACGAGCAGTACTTC.

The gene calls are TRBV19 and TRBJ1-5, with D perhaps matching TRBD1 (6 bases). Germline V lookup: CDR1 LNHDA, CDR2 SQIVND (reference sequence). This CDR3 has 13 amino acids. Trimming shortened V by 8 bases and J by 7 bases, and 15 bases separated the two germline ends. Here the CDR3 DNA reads TGTGCCAGTCAGCGGGGGGCGAAACAGCCCCAGCATTTT. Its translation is CASQRGAKQPQHF.

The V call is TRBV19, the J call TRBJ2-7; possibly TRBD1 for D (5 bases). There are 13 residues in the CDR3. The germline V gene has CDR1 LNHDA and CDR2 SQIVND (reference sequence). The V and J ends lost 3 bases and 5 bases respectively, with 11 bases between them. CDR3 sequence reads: CASSIRTGNEQYF. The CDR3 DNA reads TGTGCCAGTAGTATTCGAACAGGCAACGAGCAGTACTTC. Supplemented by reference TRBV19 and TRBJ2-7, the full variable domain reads DGGITQSPKYLFRKEGQNVTLSCEQNLNHDAMYWYRQDPGQGLRLIYYSQIVNDFQKGDIAEGYSVSREKKESFPLTVTSAQKNPTAFYLCASSIRTGNEQYFGPGTRLTVT.

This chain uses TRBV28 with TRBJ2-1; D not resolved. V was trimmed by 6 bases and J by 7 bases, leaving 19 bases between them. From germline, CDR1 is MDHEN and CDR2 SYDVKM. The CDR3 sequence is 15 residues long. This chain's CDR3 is CASRVPSPGSNEQFF. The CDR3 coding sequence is TGTGCCAGCAGAGTACCAAGTCCCGGGTCGAATGAGCAGTTCTTC.

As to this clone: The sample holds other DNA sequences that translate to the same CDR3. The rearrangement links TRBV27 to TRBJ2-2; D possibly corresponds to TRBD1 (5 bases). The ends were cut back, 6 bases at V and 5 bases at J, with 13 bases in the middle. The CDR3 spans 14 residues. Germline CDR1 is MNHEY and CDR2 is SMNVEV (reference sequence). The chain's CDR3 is CASSSAGRTGELFF. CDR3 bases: TGTGCCAGCAGCTCAGCAGGGCGGACCGGGGAGCTGTTTTTT.

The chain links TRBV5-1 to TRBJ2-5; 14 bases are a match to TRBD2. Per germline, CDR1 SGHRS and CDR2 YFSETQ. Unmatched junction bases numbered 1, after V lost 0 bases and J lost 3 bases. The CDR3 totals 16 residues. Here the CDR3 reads CASSLGLAGGKETQYF. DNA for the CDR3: TGCGCCAGCAGCTTGGGACTAGCGGGAGGGAAAGAGACCCAGTACTTC. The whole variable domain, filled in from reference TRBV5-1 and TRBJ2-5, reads KAGVTQTPRYLIKTRGQQVTLSCSPISGHRSVSWYQQTPGQGLQFLFEYFSETQRNKGNFPGRFSGRQFSNSRSEMNVSTLELGDSALYLCASSLGLAGGKETQYFGPGTRLLVL.

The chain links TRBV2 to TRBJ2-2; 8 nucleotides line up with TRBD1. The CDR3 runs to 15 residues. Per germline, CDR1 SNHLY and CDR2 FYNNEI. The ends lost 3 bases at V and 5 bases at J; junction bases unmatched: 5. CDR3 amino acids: CASSEQGAETGELFF. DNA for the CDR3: TGTGCCAGCAGTGAGCAGGGGGCCGAGACCGGGGAGCTGTTTTTT. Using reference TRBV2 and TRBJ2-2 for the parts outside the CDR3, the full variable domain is EPEVTQTPSHQVTQMGQEVILRCVPISNHLYFYWYRQILGQKVEFLVSFYNNEISEKSEIFDDQFSVERPDGSNFTLKIRSTKLEDSAMYFCASSEQGAETGELFFGEGSRLTVL.

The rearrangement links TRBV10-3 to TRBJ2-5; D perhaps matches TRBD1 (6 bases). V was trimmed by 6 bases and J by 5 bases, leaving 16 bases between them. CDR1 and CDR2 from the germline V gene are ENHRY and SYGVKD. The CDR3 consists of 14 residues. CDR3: CAIRKSQGTETQYF. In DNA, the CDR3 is TGTGCCATCAGGAAAAGCCAGGGGACGGAGACCCAGTACTTC.